The entry below describes one TCR beta chain. The junction departs from the called germline gene at one end, perhaps through a read error. The CDR3 runs to 10 residues. CDR1 SEHNR and CDR2 FQNEAQ come from the germline V gene (reference sequence). The sample belongs to a study of regulatory T cells in long-lasting Graves disease. Both iRepertoire HTBI primers and Arm-PCR of CDR3 regions were used to build the TCR beta libraries. TCRdb fed the multiplex PCR reads into MiXCR, producing one record per CDR3 protein. Of approximately 390,000 distinct CDR3 sequences detected, roughly 16% appear once; the ten largest clones hold 20%. The sample's time point: newly diagnosed GD, antithyroid drugs for less than 3 months. There was RNA extracted from PBMCs, and the TCR library was made from it. These records were also assigned to another study, of T cells in Graves' hyperthyroidism and ophthalmopathy.

The TCR was taken from a woman aged 18-35 years with Graves disease. The sample here was peripheral blood mononuclear cells (PBMCs), taken at new diagnosis, from a patient treated with antithyroid drugs. The rearrangement uses TRBV7-9 and TRBJ1-2; D perhaps matches TRBD1 (5 bases). The CDR3 region has the DNA TGTGCCAGCAGCTCACGGCGAGGGGACTTC. Its translation: CASSSRRGDF.